Presented here are 27 T cell receptor beta chains from one specimen sequenced in a study of shared clonotypes between healthy human individuals. Data came from immunoSEQ multiplex PCR; TCRdb stores just in-frame clones and leaves some out. The sample consists of approximately 110,000 clones, about 70% of them appearing once. The specimen sequenced was memory CD8+ T cells sorted from blood. The subset denotes: CD45RO+ cells pooled with CCR7-negative TemRA cells. Receptors originate from a woman aged 25 to 45 in good health.

The chain carries TRBV27 and TRBJ2-7, with no clear D. Trimming removed 2 bases from V and 3 bases from J, with 8 bases in between. The CDR3 has 13 amino acids. Germline V lookup: CDR1 MNHEY, CDR2 SMNVEV (reference sequence). The CDR3 DNA is TGTGCCAGCAGTTTAAACCCGATCTACGAGCAGTACTTC. It translates to CASSLNPIYEQYF.

This chain connects TRBV4-1 to TRBJ2-3, with D unresolved. The CDR3 has 12 amino acids. V lost 1 base, J lost 6 bases, and 5 bases lay in between. The germline V gene encodes CDR1 MGHRA and CDR2 YSYEKL. CDR3 sequence (DNA): TGCGCCAGCAGCCAAGCATGGGATACGCAGTATTTT. Translation: CASSQAWDTQYF.

The table lists this clone with a count of one. The rearrangement links TRBV6-5 to TRBJ2-5; D remains unclear. Germline values: CDR1 MNHEY, CDR2 SVGAGI. With 6 bases removed from V and 0 bases from J, the gap between germline ends came to 14 bases. The CDR3 loop spans 15 amino acids. This chain's CDR3 is CASRRTPHNQETQYF. DNA of the CDR3: TGTGCCAGCAGAAGGACGCCCCACAACCAAGAGACCCAGTACTTC.

V usage is TRBV4-1 and J usage is TRBJ2-7; TRBD2 matches 11 bases. CDR1 and CDR2 from the germline V gene are MGHRA and YSYEKL. V trimming: 3 bases; J trimming: 3 bases; junction bases outside the gene matches: 10. This CDR3 has 17 amino acids. For the CDR3, the DNA is TGCGCCAGCAGCCATCCCTCACTAGCGGGAGATGTCTACGAGCAGTACTTC. Protein product: CASSHPSLAGDVYEQYF.

V and J are TRBV19 and TRBJ1-1; 12 positions agree with TRBD1. After removal of 9 bases from V and 6 bases from J, the junction contained 20 bases not matched to a gene. The CDR3 covers 18 residues. The V gene's germline CDR1 is LNHDA and CDR2 SQIVND (reference sequence). This CDR3 reads CASRDRGRVFQGWPEAFF. The CDR3 nucleotides are TGTGCCAGCCGGGACAGGGGGCGCGTATTTCAGGGATGGCCTGAAGCTTTCTTT.

CDR3 residues: CASSSSPSTSGRWETQYF. Written as DNA, the CDR3 is TGTGCCAGCAGTTCATCCCCCTCCACTAGCGGGCGATGGGAGACCCAGTACTTC. The chain combines TRBV27 with TRBJ2-5, with 9 positions matching TRBD2. The CDR3 runs 18 residues. Germline V CDR1 and CDR2: MNHEY, SMNVEV (reference sequence). V lost 4 bases, J lost 5 bases, and 17 bases stayed unmatched.

The chain couples TRBV5-1 to TRBJ2-7; TRBD2 agrees at 8 bases. The CDR3 contains 17 residues. From germline, CDR1 is SGHRS and CDR2 YFSETQ. After removal of 1 base from V and 0 bases from J, the junction contained 9 bases not matched to a gene. The chain's CDR3 is CASSLSGSGTVSYEQYF. In DNA form, the CDR3 reads TGCGCCAGCAGCTTGTCAGGTAGCGGGACGGTCTCCTACGAGCAGTACTTC.

V usage is TRBV5-6 and J usage is TRBJ2-5; D may be TRBD1 (6 bases). This CDR3 contains 14 residues. Trimming pared 0 bases from V and 5 bases from J, leaving 11 bases between. Germline CDR1 SGHDT, CDR2 YYEEEE. CDR3 in DNA: TGTGCCAGCAGCTTGGTGAATCAGGGGGAGACCCAGTACTTC. It translates to CASSLVNQGETQYF.

The CDR3 region has the DNA TGCGCCAGCAGCTTGAGTACAGGGACGGGGTACGAGCAGTACTTC. As protein: CASSLSTGTGYEQYF. V and J are TRBV5-1 and TRBJ2-7; TRBD1 is a possible D gene (6 bases). V shed 1 base and J shed 4 bases, with 15 bases lying between them. Germline CDR1 and CDR2: SGHRS and YFSETQ. This CDR3 is 15 amino acids long.

CDR3 in amino acids: CASGSFQETQYF. The CDR3 DNA sequence: TGTGCCAGCGGTAGCTTCCAAGAGACCCAGTACTTC. This chain links TRBV2 with TRBJ2-5; D ambiguous. The V and J ends lost 8 bases and 1 base respectively, with 8 bases between them. The germline V gene encodes CDR1 SNHLY and CDR2 FYNNEI. The CDR3 consists of 12 residues.

The count of this clone is one. V usage is TRBV5-4 and J usage is TRBJ1-1; 9 nucleotides agree with TRBD1. The CDR3 contains 15 residues. The germline V gene has CDR1 SGHNT and CDR2 YYREEE (reference sequence). Trimming at V came to 4 bases and at J to 8 bases, leaving 12 bases not matched to a gene. CDR3 loop: CASSGAGTGLPEAFF. CDR3 in DNA: TGTGCCAGCAGCGGAGCCGGGACAGGGTTACCAGAAGCTTTCTTT.

The table lists this clone with a few counts. Within the sample, other DNA sequences also encode this same CDR3. V usage is TRBV9 and J usage is TRBJ2-2; TRBD2 matches at 8 bases. Germline CDR1 SGDLS, CDR2 YYNGEE. J lost 5 bases, V lost 0 bases, and 0 bases had no gene match. CDR3 length equals 14 residues. The CDR3 is CASSVAGGTGELFF. The CDR3 region has the DNA TGTGCCAGCAGCGTAGCGGGGGGGACCGGGGAGCTGTTTTTT.

The chain couples TRBV10-3 to TRBJ2-1, with D perhaps matching TRBD2 (6 bases). The CDR3 is 14 residues long. Trimming left V 4 bases short and J 4 bases short, with 11 bases between. Germline CDR1 reads ENHRY; CDR2 reads SYGVKD. The CDR3 protein is CAISAGEGYNEQFF. The CDR3 DNA is TGTGCCATCAGTGCGGGAGAAGGTTACAATGAGCAGTTCTTC.

Worth noting for this clone: A read error is the likely source, as a far larger clone sits one nucleotide away. The chain links TRBV7-6 to TRBJ1-1; D is perhaps TRBD1 (5 bases). The CDR3 has 16 amino acids. Germline V gives CDR1 SGHVS, CDR2 FNYEAQ. The ends were cut back, 3 bases at V and 6 bases at J, with 20 bases in the middle. The CDR3 DNA sequence: TGTGCCAGCAGCTTCGTCCTGGGGGAGGGCAGCTCTGAAGCTTTCTTT. Encoded protein: CASSFVLGEGSSEAFF.

This clone was counted once. The chain is built from TRBV15 and TRBJ1-3; TRBD1 agrees at 10 bases. The germline V gene encodes CDR1 LNHNV and CDR2 YYDKDF (reference sequence). Trimming removed 7 bases from V and 0 bases from J; junction bases left unmatched: 6. The CDR3 extends over 16 amino acids. CDR3 sequence: CATTRDRGHSGNTIYF. The CDR3 DNA reads as TGTGCCACCACCCGGGACAGGGGCCACTCTGGAAACACCATATATTTT.

This chain links TRBV9 with TRBJ2-5, with D perhaps being TRBD1 or TRBD2 (5 bases each). The J call may be in error: the DNA end matches TRBJ2-7 better. This CDR3 is built from 12 residues. CDR1 is SGDLS, CDR2 YYNGEE, per germline. The CDR3 loop is CASSGDGYEQYF. The CDR3 nucleotides read TGTGCCAGCAGTGGGGACGGCTACGAGCAGTACTTC.

The J gene is TRBJ2-1, the V gene TRBV4-1, with TRBD2 matching over 11 bases. This CDR3 comprises 21 residues. Germline V gene lookup returns CDR1 MGHRA and CDR2 YSYEKL. Trimming cost V 4 bases and J 9 bases; bases outside gene matches: 26. In DNA, the CDR3 is TGCGCCAGCAGCCGGACGGCCCACCCAGTAGAGGTAGCGGGAGGGCAGGTTGAGCAGTTCTTC. Residues: CASSRTAHPVEVAGGQVEQFF.

This chain joins TRBV19 and TRBJ2-7; 11 nucleotides align to TRBD1. Germline assignment: CDR1 LNHDA and CDR2 SQIVND (reference sequence). Trimming removed 5 bases from V and 2 bases from J; junction bases left unmatched: 8. The length of the CDR3 is 16 residues. CDR3 residues: CASSLGTGGQPYEQYF. For the CDR3, the DNA is TGTGCCAGTAGTCTGGGGACAGGGGGACAACCCTACGAGCAGTACTTC.

The CDR3 here is CASSTLYNEQFF. The CDR3 coding sequence is TGTGCCAGCTCAACGCTCTACAATGAGCAGTTCTTC. The rearrangement uses TRBV18 and TRBJ2-1; D remains ambiguous. Deletions cut 5 bases from V and 3 bases from J, with 5 bases between. Germline V gene lookup returns CDR1 KGHSH and CDR2 LQKENI. The CDR3 consists of 12 residues. The entire variable domain, with the rest obtained from reference TRBV18 and TRBJ2-1, is as follows: NAGVMQNPRHLVRRRGQEARLRCSPMKGHSHVYWYRQLPEEGLKFMVYLQKENIIDESGMPKERFSAEFPKEGPSILRIQQVVRGDSAAYFCASSTLYNEQFFGPGTRLTVL.

This clone was recorded many times. The same CDR3 also results from other DNA sequences found in this sample. The chain couples TRBV6-1 to TRBJ2-7; 7 bases align to TRBD2. V trimming: 2 bases; J trimming: 2 bases; junction bases outside the gene matches: 6. The CDR3 runs 15 residues. Germline lookup yields CDR1 MNHNS and CDR2 SASEGT. The CDR3 reads CASSERSSGAYEQYF. CDR3 nucleotide sequence: TGTGCCAGCAGTGAACGATCTAGCGGCGCCTACGAGCAGTACTTC.

V usage is TRBV19 and J usage is TRBJ2-2; D perhaps matches TRBD1 (6 bases). CDR1 and CDR2 from the germline V gene are LNHDA and SQIVND (reference sequence). There are 13 residues in the CDR3. The ends were cut back, 4 bases at V and 6 bases at J, with 9 bases in the middle. CDR3 coding DNA: TGTGCCAGTAGTACTTGGACAGCCGGGGAGCTGTTTTTT. It specifies CASSTWTAGELFF.

This clone was counted between two and nine times. The chain links TRBV19 to TRBJ2-1; D is unclear. Trimming cost V 1 base and J 5 bases, with 6 bases left between them. CDR1 is LNHDA and CDR2 is SQIVND in the germline V gene (reference sequence). This CDR3 has 13 residues. Here the CDR3 reads CASSIGRNNEQFF. CDR3 nucleotides: TGTGCCAGTAGTATAGGGAGAAACAATGAGCAGTTCTTC.

This clone showed up just a few times. This chain connects TRBV11-2 to TRBJ1-1; tentatively, D is TRBD1 (6 bases). Trimming pared 5 bases from V and 4 bases from J, leaving 14 bases between. Germline lookup yields CDR1 SGHAT and CDR2 FQNNGV. The CDR3 is 14 amino acids. The DNA for the CDR3 is TGTGCCAGCAGCCCCAGGGGATGGAGCACTGAAGCTTTCTTT. Amino acid sequence: CASSPRGWSTEAFF.

The rearrangement joins TRBV27 to TRBJ1-3; D is ambiguous. The germline V and J ends were trimmed by 3 bases and 1 base, with 10 bases remaining between them. This CDR3 region has 15 residues. CDR1 and CDR2 from the germline V gene are MNHEY and SMNVEV (reference sequence). The CDR3 DNA sequence: TGTGCCAGCAGTTTGCGGTGGGAGTCTGGAAACACCATATATTTT. This encodes CASSLRWESGNTIYF.

The J gene is TRBJ2-1, the V gene TRBV28, with 11 bases lining up with TRBD2. This CDR3 spans 18 amino acids. Germline V gene sequence: CDR1 MDHEN, CDR2 SYDVKM. The J segment lost 4 bases and the V segment lost 0 bases, leaving 8 bases of the junction unmatched. The CDR3 nucleotides read TGTGCCAGCAGTTTATGGTCCTCACTAGCGGGGGATTACAATGAGCAGTTCTTC. Its translation is CASSLWSSLAGDYNEQFF.

The chain has TRBV9 and TRBJ2-1; D unresolved. Germline V lookup: CDR1 SGDLS, CDR2 YYNGEE. The V gene lost 4 bases and the J gene lost 5 bases, with 16 bases spanning the gap. The CDR3 is made up of 15 amino acids. CDR3 residues: CASSPAQHWNNEQFF. For the CDR3, the DNA is TGTGCCAGCAGCCCGGCCCAACATTGGAACAATGAGCAGTTCTTC.

The rearrangement links TRBV7-6 to TRBJ2-7; 7 bases match TRBD2. The CDR3 extends over 11 amino acids. Germline CDR1 and CDR2: SGHVS and FNYEAQ. CDR3 residues: CAGGDSYEQYF. The CDR3, as DNA: TGTGCTGGGGGGGACTCCTACGAGCAGTACTTC.